The 9 T cell receptor beta chains presented below share a single source sample, sequenced in a study of read filtering for tumor transcriptome and immune sequencing (dated by TCRdb to the early 2020s). Instrument on record: Illumina HiSeq 4000. TCR libraries were constructed from approximately 390 ng RNA using the Immunoverse kit, and molecular barcoded adaptors covering alpha/delta and beta/gamma chains were employed. The public reads were quality trimmed at Q25 with fastp and then assembled into clones with MiXCR by TCRdb, keeping productive beta chains. For every CDR3 protein sequence, its rows merge into one entry that carries the most common genes and DNA. For this sample the table gives around 35,000 distinct CDR3 sequences, of which about an eighth were detected only once. The ten largest clones take up about 38% of the sample. Sequences were obtained from a population of CD138-negative cells sorted from bone marrow. The meaning of the sample's cell subset or site label: bone marrow mononuclear cells depleted of CD138+ plasma/myeloma cells by negative magnetic selection. All receptors derive from a donor at least 40 years old with multiple myeloma.

This clonotype was observed at least ten times. V and J are TRBV7-9 and TRBJ2-3; D perhaps matches TRBD1 (6 bases). The V gene lost 3 bases and the J gene lost 6 bases, with 19 bases spanning the gap. From germline, CDR1 is SEHNR and CDR2 FQNEAQ (reference sequence). The CDR3 consists of 16 residues. This CDR3 is CASSFPGHPSRDTQYF. In nucleotides, the CDR3 is TGTGCCAGCAGCTTTCCGGGACATCCCTCTCGGGATACGCAGTATTTT.

The V and J genes are TRBV6-1 and TRBJ2-5, with a possible D match to TRBD2 (6 bases). CDR1 and CDR2 from the germline V gene are MNHNS and SASEGT. CDR3 size: 13 residues. The ends were cut back, 6 bases at V and 2 bases at J, with 10 bases in the middle. CDR3 in amino acids: CASSAGLQETQYF. CDR3 nucleotides: TGTGCCAGCAGCGCGGGATTACAAGAGACCCAGTACTTC.

This clonotype was observed at least ten times. The chain carries TRBV15 and TRBJ1-1; no definite D call. The CDR3 is made up of 12 amino acids. Trimming shortened V by 0 bases and J by 12 bases, and 11 bases separated the two germline ends. Germline V gene data show CDR1 as LNHNV and CDR2 as YYDKDF (reference sequence). This CDR3 is CATSRELGLPFF. The CDR3 DNA reads TGTGCCACCAGCAGAGAGTTGGGTTTACCTTTCTTT.

This clonotype was recorded at least ten times. This chain uses TRBV7-9 with TRBJ2-1; D may be TRBD2 (6 bases). V lost 4 bases and J lost 2, with 18 bases in between. The CDR3 loop spans 17 amino acids. CDR1 and CDR2 from the germline V gene are SEHNR and FQNEAQ (reference sequence). CDR3 in amino acids: CASSSGTYSMPYNEQFF. The CDR3 DNA sequence: TGTGCCAGCAGCTCGGGGACTTACTCGATGCCCTACAATGAGCAGTTCTTC.

In its sample, this clonotype was seen many times. The chain has TRBV30 and TRBJ2-5; unclear D gene. Looked up from germline, CDR1 is GTSNPN and CDR2 is SVGIG (reference sequence). The CDR3 spans 16 residues. V lost 3 bases and J lost 0, with 17 bases in between. The chain's CDR3 is CAWSGQWPKNQETQYF. The DNA of the CDR3 is TGTGCCTGGAGCGGTCAGTGGCCGAAAAACCAAGAGACCCAGTACTTC.

This clonotype was picked up many times. This chain joins TRBV29-1 and TRBJ2-7; tentatively, D is TRBD2 (7 bases). The CDR3 runs 11 residues. CDR1 SQVTM and CDR2 ANQGSEA come from the germline V gene. V lost 7 bases to trimming and J lost 12 bases, with 19 bases between them. CDR3 protein: CSAARGGGMYF. The CDR3 DNA sequence: TGCAGCGCCGCAAGGGGGGGGGGTATGTACTTC.

This clonotype came up many times. This rearrangement joins TRBV6-5 to TRBJ2-3, with 7 bases aligning to TRBD1. This CDR3 is built from 16 residues. Germline CDR1 MNHEY, CDR2 SVGAGI. The ends lost 8 bases at V and 1 base at J; junction bases unmatched: 12. The CDR3 sequence is CASSYVGGLGTDTQYF. The CDR3 coding sequence is TGTGCCAGCTCTTACGTAGGGGGCCTGGGCACAGATACGCAGTATTTT.

This clonotype was recorded a few times. The CDR3 does not end in the conserved phenylalanine or tryptophan, so this is likely a read error. The chain is built from TRBV29-1 and TRBJ1-4, with 9 bases aligning to TRBD1. This CDR3 is 13 amino acids long. The germline V gene has CDR1 SQVTM and CDR2 ANQGSEA. With 8 bases clipped from V and 0 bases from J, the junction kept 1 base outside the gene matches. The CDR3 reads CSTGGPTNEKLFL. The DNA of the CDR3 is TGCAGCACAGGGGGCCCAACTAATGAAAAACTGTTTCTT.

The chain recombines TRBV12-3 or TRBV12-4 with TRBJ1-3; D not certain. V lost 3 bases, J lost 4 bases, and 10 bases lay in between. The CDR3 has 14 amino acids. In DNA, the CDR3 is TGTGCCAGCAGTTTCCAGCATGGAGGAAACACCATATATTTT. Its translation: CASSFQHGGNTIYF.